The 13 T cell receptor beta chains listed next were all sequenced from one sample in a study of blood T cell repertoires in COVID-19 (dated by TCRdb to the early 2020s). Library construction relied on the immunoSEQ multiplex PCR assay. TCRdb carries this immuneACCESS record with in-frame sequences only. Its versions omit some clonotypes, under half of them owing to an unresolved V gene in the studies checked, with the rest unexplained. The sample records 150,000 to 200,000 clones, about nine tenths of which are singletons. Around 3.3% of the sample is in the top ten clones. Sequencing was done on a sample of peripheral blood. All receptors come from a man in his 70s with acute or convalescent COVID-19.

The chain links TRBV28 to TRBJ2-4; perhaps TRBD1 as D (6 bases). The V gene lost 6 bases and the J gene lost 3 bases, with 15 bases spanning the gap. Per germline, CDR1 MDHEN and CDR2 SYDVKM. This CDR3 comprises 15 residues. The CDR3 sequence: CASRGNRVIKNIQYF. As DNA, the CDR3 is TGTGCCAGCAGAGGGAACAGGGTGATCAAAAACATTCAGTACTTC.

This clone was seen just once. The V call is TRBV24-1, the J call TRBJ1-4; D might be TRBD1 (5 bases). V lost 2 bases to trimming and J lost 6 bases, with 6 bases between them. The CDR3 has 13 amino acids. Germline values: CDR1 KGHDR, CDR2 SFDVKD. CDR3 DNA sequence: TGTGCCACCAGTGATTCGACAGATGAAAAACTGTTTTTT. Encoded protein: CATSDSTDEKLFF.

The rearrangement uses TRBV28 and TRBJ1-2, with a weak D call TRBD1 (6 bases). Germline CDR1 MDHEN, CDR2 SYDVKM. Trimming stripped 6 bases from V and 4 bases from J, with 12 bases between. CDR3 length: 13 residues. CDR3 loop: CASSEGGTYGYTF. In DNA, the CDR3 is TGTGCCAGCAGCGAGGGGGGGACCTATGGCTACACCTTC.

The J gene is TRBJ2-5, the V gene TRBV11-3; D might be TRBD1 (5 bases). Looked up from germline, CDR1 is SGHNT and CDR2 is YENEEA. This CDR3 is built from 14 residues. Trimming removed 5 bases at V and 9 bases at J, with 19 bases between. The CDR3 bases are TGTGCCAGCAGCGTTAAACAGGTCCGCGAGGCCCAGTACTTC. As protein: CASSVKQVREAQYF.

The V and J genes are TRBV7-2 and TRBJ1-2, with D perhaps TRBD1 (5 bases). V was pared by 4 bases and J by 0 bases, with 9 bases between. The CDR3 extends over 14 amino acids. The V gene's germline CDR1 is SGHTA and CDR2 FQGNSA. CDR3 sequence (DNA): TGTGCCAGCAGCTCGCGGGGGGCTAACTATGGCTACACCTTC. It codes for CASSSRGANYGYTF.

The V gene is TRBV30, the J gene TRBJ2-2, with 8 bases fitting TRBD1. The trim removed 2 bases at V and 1 base at J, leaving 9 bases unmatched. CDR1 GTSNPN and CDR2 SVGIG come from the germline V gene (reference sequence). There are 17 residues in the CDR3. The CDR3 reads CAWSPIKTGENTGELFF. The DNA of the CDR3 is TGTGCCTGGAGTCCCATTAAGACAGGGGAGAACACCGGGGAGCTGTTTTTT.

The genes are TRBV5-1 and TRBJ2-3; D not resolved. The CDR3 extends over 12 amino acids. V was cut by 2 bases and J by 3 bases, with 4 bases left in between. In germline, CDR1 is SGHRS, CDR2 YFSETQ. CDR3 amino acids: CASSFSTDTQYF. The CDR3 DNA sequence: TGCGCCAGCAGCTTCTCGACAGATACGCAGTATTTT.

In this sample, this clone turned up once. This chain connects TRBV5-4 to TRBJ1-4; the D gene is possibly TRBD1 (6 bases). Germline-derived CDR1 and CDR2 are SGHNT and YYREEE (reference sequence). This CDR3 is 18 amino acids long. V was cut by 0 bases and J by 7 bases, with 22 bases left in between. CDR3 DNA sequence: TGTGCCAGCAGCTTGGGGACAGCCCGACCATCCGCCAGTGAAAAACTGTTTTTT. It translates to CASSLGTARPSASEKLFF.

The rearrangement links TRBV6-6 to TRBJ2-7; weak D call: TRBD1 (5 bases). Trimming removed 7 bases at V and 2 bases at J, with 18 bases between. This CDR3 spans 15 amino acids. Germline CDR1 reads MNHNY; CDR2 reads SVGAGI (reference sequence). The CDR3 coding sequence is TGTGCCAGCACCTTTTACAGAGCAGGGACCTACGAGCAGTACTTC. This sequence encodes CASTFYRAGTYEQYF.

The V call is TRBV28, the J call TRBJ1-2; no definite D call. V lost 5 bases to trimming and J lost 8 bases, with 18 bases between them. The CDR3 totals 14 residues. Germline assignment: CDR1 MDHEN and CDR2 SYDVKM. The CDR3 spells CASSPPGRPGGYTF. The CDR3 coding sequence is TGTGCCAGCAGTCCCCCAGGCAGGCCTGGGGGCTACACCTTC.

The rearrangement joins TRBV3-1 (or the pseudogene TRBV3-2) to TRBJ2-3, with a weak D call TRBD1 (6 bases). Per the germline V gene, CDR1 is LGHDT and CDR2 is YNNKEL (reference sequence). CDR3 size: 15 residues. V was cut by 4 bases and J by 1 base, with 12 bases left in between. The CDR3 DNA is TGTGCCAGCAGCCTCTCCAGGGGTGGCACAGATACGCAGTATTTT. The encoded protein is CASSLSRGGTDTQYF.

This rearrangement joins TRBV2 to TRBJ2-2, with a weak D call TRBD1 (6 bases). This CDR3 has 14 amino acids. Per germline, CDR1 SNHLY and CDR2 FYNNEI. Deletions cut 3 bases from V and 2 bases from J, with 7 bases between. As DNA, the CDR3 is TGTGCCAGCAGTGAGGGGACAAACACCGGGGAGCTGTTTTTT. Translated, it gives CASSEGTNTGELFF.

This clone was seen more than once but under ten times. The CDR3 reads CSVSGTGDQPQHF. The CDR3 DNA reads TGCAGCGTGTCCGGGACAGGGGATCAGCCCCAGCATTTT. V and J are TRBV29-1 and TRBJ1-5; TRBD1 matches 10 bases. J gave up 5 bases and V 6 bases, and 4 bases lay outside the gene matches. The CDR3 contains 13 residues. The germline V gene encodes CDR1 SQVTM and CDR2 ANQGSEA.